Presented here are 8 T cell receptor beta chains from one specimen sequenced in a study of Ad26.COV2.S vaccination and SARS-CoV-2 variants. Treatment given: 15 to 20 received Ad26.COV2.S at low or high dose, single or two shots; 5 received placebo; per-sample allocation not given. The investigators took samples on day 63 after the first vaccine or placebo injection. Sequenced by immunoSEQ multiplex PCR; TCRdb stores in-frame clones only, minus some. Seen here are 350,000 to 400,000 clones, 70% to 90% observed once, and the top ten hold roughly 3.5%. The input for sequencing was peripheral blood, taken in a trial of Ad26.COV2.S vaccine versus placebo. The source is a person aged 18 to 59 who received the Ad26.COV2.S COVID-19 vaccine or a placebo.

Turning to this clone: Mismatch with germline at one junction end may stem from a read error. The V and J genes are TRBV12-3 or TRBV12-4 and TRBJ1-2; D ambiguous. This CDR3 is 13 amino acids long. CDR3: CASSLWQDYGYTF. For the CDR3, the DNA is TGTGCCAGCAGTTTGTGGCAGGACTACGGCTACACCTTC.

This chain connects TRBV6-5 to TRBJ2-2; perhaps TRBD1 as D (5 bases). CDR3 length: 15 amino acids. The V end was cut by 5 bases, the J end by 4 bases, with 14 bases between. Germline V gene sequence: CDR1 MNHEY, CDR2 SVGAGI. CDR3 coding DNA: TGTGCCAGCAGTACCTGGGGTAGGGGCACCGGGGAGCTGTTTTTT. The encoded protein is CASSTWGRGTGELFF.

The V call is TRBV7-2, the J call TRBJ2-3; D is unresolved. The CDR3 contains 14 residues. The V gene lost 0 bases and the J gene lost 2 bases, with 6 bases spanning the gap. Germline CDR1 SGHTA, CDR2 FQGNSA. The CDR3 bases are TGTGCCAGCAGCTTAGCGTGGAACACAGATACGCAGTATTTT. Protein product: CASSLAWNTDTQYF.

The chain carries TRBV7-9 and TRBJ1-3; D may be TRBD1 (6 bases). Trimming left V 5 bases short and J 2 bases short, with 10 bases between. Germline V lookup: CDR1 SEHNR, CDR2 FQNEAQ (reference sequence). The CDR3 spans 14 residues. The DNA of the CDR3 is TGTGCCAGCAGCCGTGACAGGACTGGAAACACCATATATTTT. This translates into CASSRDRTGNTIYF.

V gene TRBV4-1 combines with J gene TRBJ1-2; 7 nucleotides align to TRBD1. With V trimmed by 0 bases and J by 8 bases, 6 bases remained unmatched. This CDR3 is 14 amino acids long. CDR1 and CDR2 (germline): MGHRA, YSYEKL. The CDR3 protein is CASSQDVGQLGYTF. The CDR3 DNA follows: TGCGCCAGCAGCCAAGACGTGGGACAGCTAGGCTACACCTTC.

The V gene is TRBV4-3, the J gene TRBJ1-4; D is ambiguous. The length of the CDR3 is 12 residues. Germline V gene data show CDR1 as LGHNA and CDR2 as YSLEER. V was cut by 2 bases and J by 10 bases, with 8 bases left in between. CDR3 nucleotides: TGCGCCAGCAGCCAACAAGGAGGAAAACTGTTTTTT. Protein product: CASSQQGGKLFF.

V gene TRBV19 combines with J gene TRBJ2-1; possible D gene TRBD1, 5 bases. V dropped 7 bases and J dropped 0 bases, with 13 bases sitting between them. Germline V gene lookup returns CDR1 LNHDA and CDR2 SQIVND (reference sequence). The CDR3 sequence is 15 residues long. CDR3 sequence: CASTPGQSSYNEQFF. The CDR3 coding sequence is TGTGCCAGTACCCCAGGGCAGAGCTCCTACAATGAGCAGTTCTTC.

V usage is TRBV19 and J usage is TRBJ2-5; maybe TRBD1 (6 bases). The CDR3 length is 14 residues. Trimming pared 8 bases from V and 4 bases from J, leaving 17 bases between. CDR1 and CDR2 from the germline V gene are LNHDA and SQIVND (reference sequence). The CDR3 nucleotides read TGTGCCAGTTCGAGGCAGGGGCAGGTAGAGACCCAGTACTTC. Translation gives CASSRQGQVETQYF.